The clone carrying this T cell receptor beta chain turned up a few times. This sample is drawn from a study of early T cells in non-severe SARS-CoV-2 infection. Study background: Sequencing of bulk RNA from unsorted whole blood was done, without chain pairing.

Attachment of unique molecular identifiers was made to individual cDNA molecules. TCRdb independently ran MiXCR on the 5' RACE reads; one entry per CDR3 protein. The sample lists roughly 45,000 distinct CDR3 sequences, around 10% seen once, with 20% to 25% in the top ten. Sequencing was carried out using whole blood. This clonotype originated in an adult who was a healthcare worker with PCR-confirmed SARS-CoV-2 infection or an uninfected control (not recorded which).

CDR3 region: CASRTSDIGEQYF. The CDR3 nucleotides read TGTGCCAGCAGGACGAGTGACATTGGGGAGCAGTACTTC. The chain uses TRBV2 and TRBJ2-7; D gene uncertain. V gave up 6 bases and J gave up 7 bases, with 16 bases separating them. The CDR3 has 13 amino acids. The germline gives CDR1 SNHLY, CDR2 FYNNEI.